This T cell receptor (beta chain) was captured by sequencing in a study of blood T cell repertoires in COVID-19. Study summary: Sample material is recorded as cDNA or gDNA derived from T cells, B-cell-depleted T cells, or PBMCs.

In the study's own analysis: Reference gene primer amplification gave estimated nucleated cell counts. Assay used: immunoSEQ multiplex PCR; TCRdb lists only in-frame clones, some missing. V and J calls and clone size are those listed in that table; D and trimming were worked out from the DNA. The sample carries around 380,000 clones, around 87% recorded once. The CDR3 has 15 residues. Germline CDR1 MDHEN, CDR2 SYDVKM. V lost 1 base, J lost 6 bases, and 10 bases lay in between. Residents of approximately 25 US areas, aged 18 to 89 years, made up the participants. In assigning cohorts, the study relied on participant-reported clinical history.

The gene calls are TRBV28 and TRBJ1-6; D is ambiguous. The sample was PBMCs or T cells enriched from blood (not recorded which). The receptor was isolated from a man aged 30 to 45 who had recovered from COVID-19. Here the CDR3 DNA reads TGTGCCAGCAGTTTATACGGGGTCGCTAATTCACCCCTCCACTTT. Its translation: CASSLYGVANSPLHF.